This T cell receptor (beta chain) was sequenced during a study of blood T cell repertoires in COVID-19. Across the study: T cells, B-cell-depleted T cells, or PBMCs provided the cDNA or gDNA that served as material.

Those enrolled, adults aged roughly 18 to 95 years, came from about two dozen US areas. Each participant's cohort was designated according to participant-reported clinical history. How the authors handled the data: Amplification with reference gene primers provided the estimates of nucleated cell counts. Using immunoSEQ multiplex PCR, the repertoire was profiled, and TCRdb retains in-frame clones only, with some absent. The V and J calls and clone size come from that table; D and trimming were worked out from the DNA. The table shows about 310,000 clones, with almost 90% occurring only once. Germline-derived CDR1 and CDR2 are KGHSH and LQKENI. This CDR3 has 14 residues. V gave up 10 bases and J gave up 7 bases, with 17 bases separating them.

The sequencing input was PBMCs or T cells enriched from blood (not recorded which). This TCR was sampled from a woman between 18 and 29 years old with acute COVID-19. J is TRBJ1-6 and V is TRBV18; tentative D call: TRBD1 (6 bases). CDR3 nucleotides: TGTGCCACCACACCCAAGGACAGCAATTCACCCCTCCACTTT. It specifies CATTPKDSNSPLHF.